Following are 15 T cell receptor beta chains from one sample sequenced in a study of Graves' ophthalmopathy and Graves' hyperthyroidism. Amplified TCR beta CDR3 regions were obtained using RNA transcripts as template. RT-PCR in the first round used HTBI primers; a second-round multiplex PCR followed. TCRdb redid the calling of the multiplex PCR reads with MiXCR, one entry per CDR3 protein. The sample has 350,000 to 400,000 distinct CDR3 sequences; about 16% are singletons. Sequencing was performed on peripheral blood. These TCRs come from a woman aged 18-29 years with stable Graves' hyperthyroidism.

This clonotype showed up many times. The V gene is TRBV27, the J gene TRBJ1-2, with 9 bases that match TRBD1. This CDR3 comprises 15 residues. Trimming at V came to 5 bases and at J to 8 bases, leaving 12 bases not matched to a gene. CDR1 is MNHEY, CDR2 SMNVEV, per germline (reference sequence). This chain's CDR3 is CASSPPGTGREGYTF. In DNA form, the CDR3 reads TGTGCCAGCAGTCCCCCCGGGACAGGGCGTGAGGGCTACACCTTC.

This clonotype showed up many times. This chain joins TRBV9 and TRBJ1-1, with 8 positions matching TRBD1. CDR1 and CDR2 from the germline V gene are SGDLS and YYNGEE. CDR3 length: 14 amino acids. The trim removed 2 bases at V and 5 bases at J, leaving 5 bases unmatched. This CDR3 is CASSVGQGATEAFF. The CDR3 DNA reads TGTGCCAGCAGCGTCGGACAGGGAGCGACTGAAGCTTTCTTT.

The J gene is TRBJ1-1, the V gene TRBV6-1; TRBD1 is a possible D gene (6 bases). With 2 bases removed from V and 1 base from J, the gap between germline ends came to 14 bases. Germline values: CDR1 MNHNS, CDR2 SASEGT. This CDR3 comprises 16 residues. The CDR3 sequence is CASSELWDTPNTEAFF. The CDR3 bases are TGTGCCAGCAGTGAACTTTGGGACACCCCGAACACTGAAGCTTTCTTT.

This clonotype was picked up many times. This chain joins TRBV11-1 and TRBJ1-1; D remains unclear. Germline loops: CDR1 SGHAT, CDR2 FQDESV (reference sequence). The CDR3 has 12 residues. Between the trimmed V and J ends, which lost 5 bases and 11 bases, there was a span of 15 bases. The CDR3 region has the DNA TGTGCCAGCAGCCTAGGCCCCGAGAGGGCTTTCTTT. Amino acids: CASSLGPERAFF.

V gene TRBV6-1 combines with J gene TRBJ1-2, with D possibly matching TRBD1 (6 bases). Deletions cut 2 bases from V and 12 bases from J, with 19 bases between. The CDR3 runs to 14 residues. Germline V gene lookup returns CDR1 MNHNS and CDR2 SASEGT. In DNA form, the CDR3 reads TGTGCCAGCAGTGAATTCGGGGGCAGGACCTTGCACACCTTC. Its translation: CASSEFGGRTLHTF.

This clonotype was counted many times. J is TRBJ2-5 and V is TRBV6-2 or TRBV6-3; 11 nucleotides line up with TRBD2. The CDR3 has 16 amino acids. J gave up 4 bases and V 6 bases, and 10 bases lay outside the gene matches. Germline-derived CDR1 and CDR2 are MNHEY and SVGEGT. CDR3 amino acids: CASRPIAGGPSETQYF. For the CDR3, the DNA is TGTGCCAGCAGGCCAATAGCGGGGGGGCCGTCAGAGACCCAGTACTTC.

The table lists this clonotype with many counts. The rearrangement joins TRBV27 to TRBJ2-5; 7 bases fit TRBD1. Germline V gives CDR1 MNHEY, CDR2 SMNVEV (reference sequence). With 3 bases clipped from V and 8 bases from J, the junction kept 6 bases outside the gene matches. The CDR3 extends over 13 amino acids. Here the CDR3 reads CASSFSQGRTQYF. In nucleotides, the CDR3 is TGTGCCAGCAGTTTCTCACAGGGGAGAACCCAGTACTTC.

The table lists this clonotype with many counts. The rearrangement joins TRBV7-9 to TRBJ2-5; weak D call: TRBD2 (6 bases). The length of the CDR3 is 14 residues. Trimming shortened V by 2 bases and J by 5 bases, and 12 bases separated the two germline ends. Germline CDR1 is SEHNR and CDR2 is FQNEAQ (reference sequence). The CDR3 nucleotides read TGTGCCAGCAGCTTATTGGGCAGCGGGGAGACCCAGTACTTC. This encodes CASSLLGSGETQYF.

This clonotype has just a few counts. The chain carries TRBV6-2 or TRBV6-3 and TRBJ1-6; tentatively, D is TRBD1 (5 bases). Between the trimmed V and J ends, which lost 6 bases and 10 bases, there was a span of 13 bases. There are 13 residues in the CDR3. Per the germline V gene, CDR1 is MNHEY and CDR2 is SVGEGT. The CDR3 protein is CASRVDGGSPLHF. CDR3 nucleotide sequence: TGTGCCAGCAGGGTGGACGGGGGGTCACCCCTCCACTTT.

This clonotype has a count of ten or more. The CDR3 nucleotides read TGTGCCAGCAGTTTTCTTCACAGGGGACCAAACCAAGAGACCCAGTACTTC. It codes for CASSFLHRGPNQETQYF. The rearrangement uses TRBV28 and TRBJ2-5; the match to TRBD1 covers 7 bases. With V trimmed by 3 bases and J by 0 bases, 10 bases remained unmatched. CDR3 size: 17 residues. CDR1 and CDR2 (germline): MDHEN, SYDVKM. Variable domain in full (rest from reference TRBV28 and TRBJ2-5): DVKVTQSSRYLVKRTGEKVFLECVQDMDHENMFWYRQDPGLGLRLIYFSYDVKMKEKGDIPEGYSVSREKKERFSLILESASTNQTSMYLCASSFLHRGPNQETQYFGPGTRLLVL.

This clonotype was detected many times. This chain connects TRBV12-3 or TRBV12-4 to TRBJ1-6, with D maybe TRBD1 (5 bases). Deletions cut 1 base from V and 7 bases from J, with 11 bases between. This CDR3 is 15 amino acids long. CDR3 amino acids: CASSLEQGYNSPLHF. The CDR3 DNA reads TGTGCCAGCAGTTTAGAGCAGGGTTACAATTCACCCCTCCACTTT.

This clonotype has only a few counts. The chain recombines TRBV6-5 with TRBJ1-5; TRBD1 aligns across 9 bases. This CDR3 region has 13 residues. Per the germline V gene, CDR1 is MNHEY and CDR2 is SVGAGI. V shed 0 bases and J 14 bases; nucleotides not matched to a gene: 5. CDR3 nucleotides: TGTGCCAGCAGTTACTCGCTGACAGGGGGAAAGCATTTT. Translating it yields CASSYSLTGGKHF.

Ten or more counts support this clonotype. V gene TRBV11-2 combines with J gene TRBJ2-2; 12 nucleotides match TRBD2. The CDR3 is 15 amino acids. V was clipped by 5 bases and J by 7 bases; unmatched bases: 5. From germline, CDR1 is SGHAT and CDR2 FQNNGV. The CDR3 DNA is TGTGCCAGCAGCCTCGGACTAGCGGGGTTCGGGGAGCTGTTTTTT. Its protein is CASSLGLAGFGELFF.

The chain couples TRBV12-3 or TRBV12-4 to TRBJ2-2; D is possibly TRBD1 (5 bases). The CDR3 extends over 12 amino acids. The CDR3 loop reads CASTANTGELFF. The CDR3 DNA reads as TGTGCGTCGACAGCGAACACCGGGGAGCTGTTTTTT.

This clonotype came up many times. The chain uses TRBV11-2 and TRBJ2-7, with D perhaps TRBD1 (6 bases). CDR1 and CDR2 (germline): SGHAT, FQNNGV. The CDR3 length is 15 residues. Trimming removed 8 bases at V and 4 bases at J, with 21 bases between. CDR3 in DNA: TGTGCCAGCTCCAAGGGGGTTGCAACAGTATACGAGCAGTACTTC. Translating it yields CASSKGVATVYEQYF. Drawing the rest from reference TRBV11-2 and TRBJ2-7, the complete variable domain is EAGVAQSPRYKIIEKRQSVAFWCNPISGHATLYWYQQILGQGPKLLIQFQNNGVVDDSQLPKDRFSAERLKGVDSTLKIQPAKLEDSAVYLCASSKGVATVYEQYFGPGTRLTVT.